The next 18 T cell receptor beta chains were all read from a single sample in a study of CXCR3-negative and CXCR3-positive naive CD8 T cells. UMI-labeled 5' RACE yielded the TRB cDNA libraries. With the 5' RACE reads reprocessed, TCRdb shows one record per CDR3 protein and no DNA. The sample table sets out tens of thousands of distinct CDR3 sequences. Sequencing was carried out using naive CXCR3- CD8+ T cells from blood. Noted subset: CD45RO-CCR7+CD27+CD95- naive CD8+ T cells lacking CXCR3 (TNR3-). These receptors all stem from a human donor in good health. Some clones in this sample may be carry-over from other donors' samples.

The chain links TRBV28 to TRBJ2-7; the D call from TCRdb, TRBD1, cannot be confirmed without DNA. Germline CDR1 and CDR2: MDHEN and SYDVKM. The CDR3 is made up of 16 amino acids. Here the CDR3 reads CASWPAGTGGGYEQYF.

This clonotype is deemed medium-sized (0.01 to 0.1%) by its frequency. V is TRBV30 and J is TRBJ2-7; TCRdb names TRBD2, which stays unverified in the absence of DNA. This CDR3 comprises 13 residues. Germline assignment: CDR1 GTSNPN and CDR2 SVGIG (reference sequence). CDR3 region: CAWTSGGPYEQYF.

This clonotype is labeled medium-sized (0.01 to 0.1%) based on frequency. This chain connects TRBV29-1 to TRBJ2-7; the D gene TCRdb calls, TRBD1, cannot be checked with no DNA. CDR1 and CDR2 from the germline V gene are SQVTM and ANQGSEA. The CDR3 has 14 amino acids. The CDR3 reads CSVIGKGTSYEQYF.

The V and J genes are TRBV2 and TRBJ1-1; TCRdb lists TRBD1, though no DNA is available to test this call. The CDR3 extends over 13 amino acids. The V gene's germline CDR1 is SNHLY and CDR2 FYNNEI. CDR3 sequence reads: CAVPGTGNTEAFF.

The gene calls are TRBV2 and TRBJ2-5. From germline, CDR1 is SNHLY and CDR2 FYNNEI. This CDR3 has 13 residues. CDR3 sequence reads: CASSGRVEETQYF.

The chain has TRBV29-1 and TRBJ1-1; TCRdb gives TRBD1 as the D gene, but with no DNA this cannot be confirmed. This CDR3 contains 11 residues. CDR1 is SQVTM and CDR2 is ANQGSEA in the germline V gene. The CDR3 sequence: CSVKGGTEAFF.

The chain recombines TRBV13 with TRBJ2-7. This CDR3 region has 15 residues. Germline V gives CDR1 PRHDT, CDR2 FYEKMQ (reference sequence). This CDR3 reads CASSLGTVSSYEQYF.

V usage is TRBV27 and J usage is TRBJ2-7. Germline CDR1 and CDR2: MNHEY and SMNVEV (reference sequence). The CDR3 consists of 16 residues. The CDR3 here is CASSYLPTHESYEQYF.

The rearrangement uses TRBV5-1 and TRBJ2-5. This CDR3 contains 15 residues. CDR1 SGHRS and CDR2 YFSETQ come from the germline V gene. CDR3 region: CASSSGPEGAETQYF.

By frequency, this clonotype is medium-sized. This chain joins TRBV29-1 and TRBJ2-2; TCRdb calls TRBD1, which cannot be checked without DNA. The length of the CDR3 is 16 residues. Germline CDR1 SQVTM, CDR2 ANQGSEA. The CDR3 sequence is CSVPGQKNENTGELFF.

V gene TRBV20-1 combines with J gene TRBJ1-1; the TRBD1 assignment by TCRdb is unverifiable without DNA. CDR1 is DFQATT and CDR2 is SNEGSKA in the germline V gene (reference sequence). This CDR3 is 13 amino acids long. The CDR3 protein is CSARDRGNTEAFF.

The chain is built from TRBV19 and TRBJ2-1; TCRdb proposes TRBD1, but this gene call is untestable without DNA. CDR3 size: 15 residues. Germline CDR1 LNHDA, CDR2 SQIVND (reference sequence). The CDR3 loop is CASSIAPGTYNEQFF.

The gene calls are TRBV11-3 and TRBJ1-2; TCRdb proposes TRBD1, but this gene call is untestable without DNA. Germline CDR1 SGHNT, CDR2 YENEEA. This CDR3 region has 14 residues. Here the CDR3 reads CASSSHQGAAGYTF.

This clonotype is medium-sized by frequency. This CDR3 is CASSHPGRVDSYEQYF. This chain connects TRBV6-2 or TRBV6-3 to TRBJ2-7; the D call from TCRdb, TRBD1, cannot be confirmed without DNA. The CDR3 sequence is 16 residues long. Per germline, CDR1 MNHEY and CDR2 SVGEGT.

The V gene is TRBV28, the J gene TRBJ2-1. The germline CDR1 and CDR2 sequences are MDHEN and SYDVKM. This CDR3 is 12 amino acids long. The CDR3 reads CASSRRRNEQFF.

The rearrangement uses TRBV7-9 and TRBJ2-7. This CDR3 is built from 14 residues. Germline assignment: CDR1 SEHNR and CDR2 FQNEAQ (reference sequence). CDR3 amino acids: CASSLGPDSYEQYF.

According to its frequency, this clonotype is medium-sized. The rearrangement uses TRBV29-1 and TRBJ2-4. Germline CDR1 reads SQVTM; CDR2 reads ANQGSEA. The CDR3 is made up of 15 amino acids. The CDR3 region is CSVEEGAYAKNIQYF.

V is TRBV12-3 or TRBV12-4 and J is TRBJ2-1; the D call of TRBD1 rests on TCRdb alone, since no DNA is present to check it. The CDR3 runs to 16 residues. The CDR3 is CSSSTPRGSWNNEQFF.